This TCR beta chain was recovered during a study of cytomegalovirus exposure and HLA in healthy donors. Findings of the study overall: Across donors, sequencing depth was assumed by presence/absence analyses to be roughly uniform. Reported findings show TCR beta sequences accurately forecast HLA-A and HLA-B alleles in most subjects.

The CDR3 loop spans 14 amino acids. CDR1 is MNHEY, CDR2 SMNVEV, per germline (reference sequence). The V gene lost 3 bases and the J gene lost 7 bases, with 12 bases spanning the gap. With regard to this clone: The antigen remains undetermined.

The PCR employed 60 Vbeta primers together with 13 Jbeta primers. The repertoire was sequenced with immunoSEQ multiplex PCR; TCRdb's copy has only in-frame clones and lacks some. The data hold 150,000 to 200,000 clones, with roughly three quarters observed a single time. The sample was PBMCs. The chain uses TRBV27 and TRBJ1-4; TRBD1 might be the D (5 bases). The source of this sequence is a woman in her forties or fifties in good health and CMV-seronegative. The chain's CDR3 is CASSLKGQGEKLFF. Written as DNA, the CDR3 is TGTGCCAGCAGTTTGAAGGGGCAGGGTGAAAAACTGTTTTTT. The complete variable domain, with remaining parts taken from reference TRBV27 and TRBJ1-4, reads EAQVTQNPRYLITVTGKKLTVTCSQNMNHEYMSWYRQDPGLGLRQIYYSMNVEVTDKGDVPEGYKVSRKEKRNFPLILESPSPNQTSLYFCASSLKGQGEKLFFGSGTQLSVL.